A selection of T cell receptor beta chains follows, all from one sample in a study of blood T cell repertoires in COVID-19. TCRdb keeps only in-frame clones here, not all; method: immunoSEQ multiplex PCR. Here the sample spans some 68,000 clones, about 90% being singletons. Sequencing was done on a sample of peripheral blood. Receptors originate from a man aged 45-60 years with COVID-19, enrolled during active disease. CDR3s leave out the opening cysteine and the closing phenylalanine or tryptophan. Fields, in order: D gene, V gene, J gene, clone size, CDR3 protein. The D gene is left open where the match is weak. The size field is filled for only some rows; it gives once, few, many or a size class.

NA	TRBV2	TRBJ2-7	NA	ASSGRARGFSSYEQY
NA	TRBV6-5	TRBJ1-2	NA	ASSYDGREDYGYT
TRBD2	TRBV20-1	TRBJ2-1	NA	SASYSGSAYNEQF
NA	TRBV6-6	TRBJ2-6	few	ASGAGNSGANVLT
NA	TRBV29-1	TRBJ1-3	NA	SVVWVRETGNTIY
NA	TRBV6-1	TRBJ1-1	NA	ASSETPGFDEAF
NA	TRBV9	TRBJ1-6	once	ASSVGTANSPLH
NA	TRBV18	TRBJ2-7	NA	ASSPQGISYEQY
TRBD1	TRBV5-6	TRBJ2-5	NA	ASSFTGGFETQY
NA	TRBV29-1	TRBJ1-1	NA	SVEIAGLNTEAF
NA	TRBV19	TRBJ1-1	NA	ASSIGGSHTEAF
TRBD1	TRBV19	TRBJ1-2	few	ASSIQQGDGYGYT
TRBD1	TRBV5-1	TRBJ2-2	NA	ASSRGQSNTGELF
TRBD2	TRBV27	TRBJ2-2	NA	AGGEGSGRGTGELF
TRBD2	TRBV5-1	TRBJ2-1	NA	ASSRRTSGTSEQF
NA	TRBV5-4	TRBJ2-2	once	ASSLVGGGGTGELF
TRBD1	TRBV5-1	TRBJ1-2	NA	ASSLHTGQDGGYT
TRBD1	TRBV9	TRBJ1-1	NA	ASTKGQGYTEAF
TRBD1	TRBV7-2	TRBJ2-7	once	ASSTRDRYYEQY
NA	TRBV6-4	TRBJ2-1	NA	ASSIGVGSYNEQF
TRBD2	TRBV9	TRBJ2-3	NA	ASSVGGGADTQY
TRBD2	TRBV4-1	TRBJ2-7	few	ASSLGAAREGRRQY